What follows describes a single TCR beta chain. The sample comes from a study of chemoradiotherapy in HPV16-positive cancers. Sequencing used immunoSEQ multiplex PCR; TCRdb keeps in-frame clones, though not all of them. The table lists around 33,000 clones, 88% of them singletons. The CDR3 extends over 15 amino acids. Germline-derived CDR1 and CDR2 are LNHNV and YYDKDF (reference sequence). The V end lost 1 base, the J end lost 8 bases, and 14 bases lay between the germline ends. The chain links TRBV15 to TRBJ1-4; D possibly corresponds to TRBD1 (6 bases). This clonotype was sampled from a human donor with HPV-associated anogenital cancer. The sequencing here drew on blood, taken from a patient who underwent chemoradiotherapy. The CDR3 DNA sequence: TGTGCCACCAGCAGAGTAGGGACAACCGGCGAAAAACTGTTTTTT. As protein: CATSRVGTTGEKLFF.